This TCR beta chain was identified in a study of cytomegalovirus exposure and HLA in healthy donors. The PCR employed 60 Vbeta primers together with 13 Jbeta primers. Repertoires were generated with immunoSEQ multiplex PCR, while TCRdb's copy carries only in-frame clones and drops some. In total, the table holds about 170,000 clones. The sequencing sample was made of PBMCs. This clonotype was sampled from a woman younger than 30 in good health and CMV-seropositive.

The CDR3 reads CASSLGYAGAGTEAFF. CDR3 in DNA: TGCGCCAGCAGCTTGGGATACGCAGGGGCTGGGACTGAAGCTTTCTTT. The chain recombines TRBV5-1 with TRBJ1-1; D is possibly TRBD1 (6 bases). V lost 0 bases and J lost 5, with 17 bases in between. Germline CDR1 and CDR2: SGHRS and YFSETQ. The CDR3 consists of 16 residues.